A selection of T cell receptor beta chains follows, all from one sample in a study of T cells in narcolepsy. Sequencing was performed with immunoSEQ multiplex PCR; in TCRdb, only in-frame clones are kept and a portion is missing. The table records about 25,000 clones, about four fifths of them present only once. The sequenced sample consisted of CD45RA- memory CD4+ T cells from PBMCs. These receptors came from a human donor with narcolepsy. Each CDR3 is given with its conserved first and last residue. The order of the fields is V gene, J gene, clone size, D gene, CDR3 DNA, CDR3 protein. D genes are given only for firm matches. For some rows the clone size is stated as once, few or many, or as a class when expanded; others skip it.

>TRBV11-3|TRBJ1-2|NA|TRBD1
TGTGCCAGCAGAAAAGACAGGGCCGGTAACTATGGCTACACCTTC
CASRKDRAGNYGYTF
>TRBV2|TRBJ2-5|NA|TRBD2
TGTGCCAGCAGCGAACGGACTAGCGATGGAGAGACCCAGTACTTC
CASSERTSDGETQYF
>TRBV2|TRBJ2-7|NA|TRBD2
TGTGCCAGCAATTTTCCGGGGGGGCTGAGCTACGAGCAGTACTTC
CASNFPGGLSYEQYF
>TRBV19|TRBJ2-1|NA|NA
TGTGCCAGTAGTCCCACGACCATTTCCTACAATGAGCAGTTCTTC
CASSPTTISYNEQFF
>TRBV11-2|TRBJ1-1|NA|NA
TGTGCCAGCAGCTTAGGACCGCGGAGGGGGATGAACACTGAAGCTTTCTTT
CASSLGPRRGMNTEAFF
>TRBV19|TRBJ1-1|NA|NA
TGTGCCAGTGGTCGAGGGCTGAACACTGAAGCTTTCTTT
CASGRGLNTEAFF
>TRBV6-6|TRBJ1-1|few|NA
TGTGCCAGCAGTACAGGAAAGGGGACTGAAGCTTTCTTT
CASSTGKGTEAFF
>TRBV5-1|TRBJ2-3|NA|NA
TGCGCCAGCAGCTTGGGACCTAGGGAGGGCACAGATACGCAGTATTTT
CASSLGPREGTDTQYF
>TRBV11-2|TRBJ1-2|NA|NA
TGTGCCAGCAGACACAACAAAGGGGCGCCGGGCTACACCTTC
CASRHNKGAPGYTF
>TRBV28|TRBJ1-5|NA|NA
TGTGCCAGCATGAACTCCGGGACAAGGAATCAGCCCCAGCATTTT
CASMNSGTRNQPQHF
>TRBV7-5|TRBJ2-7|NA|NA
TGTGCCAGAAGCTTAGGACACTCCCCGAGCGAGCAGTACTTC
CARSLGHSPSEQYF
>TRBV9|TRBJ1-2|NA|NA
TGTGCCAGCAGCGCTAGGGCAGGGACTGGCTACACCTTC
CASSARAGTGYTF
>TRBV30|TRBJ1-5|few|NA
TGTGCCTGGAGTGATCAGGGTTTGGGTCAGCCCCAGCATTTT
CAWSDQGLGQPQHF
>TRBV27|TRBJ1-1|NA|NA
TGTGCCAGCACCCTCAGGAACACTGAAGCTTTCTTT
CASTLRNTEAFF
>TRBV14|TRBJ2-7|NA|NA
TGTGCCAGCAGCCTCCGGAACGGGGGGCGCCGGGCCCCATCCTACGAGCAGTACTTC
CASSLRNGGRRAPSYEQYF
>TRBV11-2|TRBJ2-3|NA|NA
TGTGCCAGCAGCTTAGCCCCACCACAAGGAGGATACACAGATACGCAGTATTTT
CASSLAPPQGGYTDTQYF
>TRBV5-6|TRBJ2-5|NA|NA
TGTGCCAGCAGCTTGGTAGCCGATCAAGAGACCCAGTACTTC
CASSLVADQETQYF
>TRBV21-1|TRBJ2-2|once|NA
TGTGCCACTTGGACTAGCGGGGTGCTGAACACCGGGGAGCTGTTTTTT
CATWTSGVLNTGELFF
>TRBV5-6|TRBJ2-3|NA|TRBD2
TGTGCCAGCAGCTTTATGACTAGCGGGGGGCTCACAGATACGCAGTATTTT
CASSFMTSGGLTDTQYF
>TRBV5-1|TRBJ2-3|NA|TRBD2
TGCGCCAGCAGCACTAGCGGGAGCACAGATACGCAGTATTTT
CASSTSGSTDTQYF
>TRBV2|TRBJ1-2|NA|TRBD1
TGTGCCAGCAGTTTCCGGGACAGGGTCGGCTACACCTTC
CASSFRDRVGYTF
>TRBV7-3|TRBJ1-1|NA|NA
TGTGCCAGCAGCTTAAGGACAGCGAACACTGAAGCTTTCTTT
CASSLRTANTEAFF
>TRBV11-2|TRBJ1-2|NA|NA
TGTGCCAGCAGCTTGCCGGGACTGGGCTATGGCTACACCTTC
CASSLPGLGYGYTF
>TRBV18|TRBJ2-3|NA|NA
TGTGCCAGCTCCTCCCTCCAAGGCACAGATACGCAGTATTTT
CASSSLQGTDTQYF
>TRBV15|TRBJ2-3|NA|TRBD2
TGTGCCACCAGCAGAGATGCGACGGGAGGGCCCTCTAGCACAGATACGCAGTATTTT
CATSRDATGGPSSTDTQYF
>TRBV7-6|TRBJ2-2|NA|NA
TGTGCCAGCAGCTCACAGATTATCACGAACACCGGGGAGCTGTTTTTT
CASSSQIITNTGELFF
>TRBV7-6|TRBJ2-5|NA|NA
TGTGCCAGCAGCTTACTTTCTGCTAGTAGAGTTAGGGAGACCCAGTACTTC
CASSLLSASRVRETQYF
>TRBV20-1|TRBJ2-5|NA|NA
TGCAGGACTGGGGGGGAGACCCAGTACTTC
CRTGGETQYF
>TRBV4-1|TRBJ1-5|NA|NA
TGCGCCAGCAGCCAAGAAGAGGGTGCAAGCAATCAGCCCCAGCATTTT
CASSQEEGASNQPQHF
>TRBV2|TRBJ2-5|NA|NA
TGTGCCAGCAGTGGGACAGGTGCGGGGGAGACCCAGTACTTC
CASSGTGAGETQYF
>TRBV27|TRBJ1-1|NA|NA
TGTGCCAGCAGGGTCGGGGAGCACACTGAAGCTTTCTTT
CASRVGEHTEAFF
>TRBV5-4|TRBJ1-1|NA|NA
TGTGCCAGCAGCTTGGCCGGGGCAGCTTCGAACACTGAAGCTTTCTTT
CASSLAGAASNTEAFF
>TRBV7-9|TRBJ2-7|NA|NA
TGTGCCAGCAGCTCCGAGTACGAGCAGTACTTC
CASSSEYEQYF
>TRBV5-1|TRBJ2-5|NA|NA
TGCGCCAGCAGCTTGAACGGTTGGGTGATGAAAGAGACCCAGTACTTC
CASSLNGWVMKETQYF
>TRBV5-3|TRBJ2-3|NA|TRBD2
TGTGCCAGAAGCTTTGGCGCTAGCGGGGATACGCAGTATTTT
CARSFGASGDTQYF
>TRBV28|TRBJ2-7|NA|NA
TGTGCCAGCAGCCGTGGTCAGGGGACTCCTTACGAGCAGTACTTC
CASSRGQGTPYEQYF
>TRBV7-3|TRBJ2-5|few|TRBD2
TGTGCCAGCAGCTTAATGGCTAGCGGGGGCCCTCAAGAGACCCAGTACTTC
CASSLMASGGPQETQYF
>TRBV30|TRBJ2-7|once|NA
TGTGCCTGGGGGGGGCGGGGAGTGCCGGAATTC
CAWGGRGVPEF
>TRBV6-1|TRBJ1-1|NA|NA
TGTGCCAGCAGTGATCGGAGTTCGAACACTGAAGCTTTCTTT
CASSDRSSNTEAFF
>TRBV19|TRBJ2-7|NA|TRBD2
TGTGCCAGTAGTCACTTGCGTCGGAGCGGGAGCCGGCACGAGCAGTACTTC
CASSHLRRSGSRHEQYF
>TRBV30|TRBJ1-1|NA|NA
TGTGCCTCCCAGGGGATGAACACTGAAGCTTTCTTT
CASQGMNTEAFF
>TRBV5-1|TRBJ2-1|NA|NA
TGCGCCAGCAGCTTCAGTGGGGATGAGCAGTTCTTC
CASSFSGDEQFF
>TRBV6-4|TRBJ2-6|NA|NA
TGTGCCAGCAGTTTCGACACCTCTGGGGCCAACGTCCTGACTTTC
CASSFDTSGANVLTF
>TRBV19|TRBJ1-2|NA|NA
TGTGCCAGTAGTACCCGAGCTAACTATGGCTACACCTTC
CASSTRANYGYTF
>TRBV19|TRBJ1-1|NA|NA
TGTGCCAGTAGCAGGGGACCGGGAATGAACACTGAAGCTTTCTTT
CASSRGPGMNTEAFF
>TRBV7-9|TRBJ2-7|NA|NA
TGTGCCAGCAGCCCCCAGAGACAGGCAACACCCTACGAGCAGTACTTC
CASSPQRQATPYEQYF
>TRBV2|TRBJ2-1|NA|TRBD2
TGTGCCAGCAGACCACTAGCGGGAAGTTACAATGAGCAGTTCTTC
CASRPLAGSYNEQFF
>TRBV5-4|TRBJ2-1|NA|TRBD2
TGTGCCAGCAGCTCTAGCGGGGGGGCCAGTGAGCAGTTCTTC
CASSSSGGASEQFF
>TRBV9|TRBJ1-2|few|NA
TGTGCCAGCTCGAGGGACAATAACTATGGCTACACCTTC
CASSRDNNYGYTF
>TRBV5-1|TRBJ2-7|once|NA
TGCGCCAGCTCCAACCTTGTTAGCCCCGGGGGCGAGCAGTACTTC
CASSNLVSPGGEQYF
>TRBV7-3|TRBJ2-5|NA|NA
TGTGCCAGCAGCTTAGGGTCAAAAGAGACCCAGTACTTC
CASSLGSKETQYF
>TRBV30|TRBJ1-1|NA|NA
TGTGCCTGGAGTCAAGAGGGCACTGAAGCTTTCTTT
CAWSQEGTEAFF